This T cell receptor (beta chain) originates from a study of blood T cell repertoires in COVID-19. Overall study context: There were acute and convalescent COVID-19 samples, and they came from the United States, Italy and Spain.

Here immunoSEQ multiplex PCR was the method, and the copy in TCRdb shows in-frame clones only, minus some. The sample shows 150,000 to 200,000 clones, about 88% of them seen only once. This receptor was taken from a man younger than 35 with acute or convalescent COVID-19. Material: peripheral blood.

This chain's CDR3 is CASREAGGRRTEAFF. CDR3 bases: TGCGCCAGCAGGGAAGCGGGGGGCAGAAGGACTGAAGCTTTCTTT. The rearrangement uses TRBV4-1 and TRBJ1-1, with a weak D call TRBD1 (6 bases). This CDR3 is built from 15 residues. The V gene's germline CDR1 is MGHRA and CDR2 YSYEKL. Trimming took off 6 bases at V and 5 bases at J, with 19 bases between the two ends.